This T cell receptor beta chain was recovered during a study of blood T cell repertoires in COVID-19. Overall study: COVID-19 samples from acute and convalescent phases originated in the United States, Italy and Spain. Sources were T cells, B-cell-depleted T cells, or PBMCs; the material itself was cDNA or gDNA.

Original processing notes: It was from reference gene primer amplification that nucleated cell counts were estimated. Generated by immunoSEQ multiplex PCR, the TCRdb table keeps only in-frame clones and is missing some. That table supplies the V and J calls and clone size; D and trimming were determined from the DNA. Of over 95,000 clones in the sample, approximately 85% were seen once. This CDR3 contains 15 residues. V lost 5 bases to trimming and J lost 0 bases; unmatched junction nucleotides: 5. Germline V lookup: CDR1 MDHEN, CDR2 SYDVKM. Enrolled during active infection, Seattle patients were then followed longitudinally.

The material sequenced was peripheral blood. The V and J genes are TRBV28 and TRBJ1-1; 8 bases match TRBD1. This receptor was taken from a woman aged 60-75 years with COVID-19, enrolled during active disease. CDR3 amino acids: CASSTWTGLNTEAFF. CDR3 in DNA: TGTGCCAGCAGTACTTGGACAGGGTTGAACACTGAAGCTTTCTTT.